These T cell receptor beta chains were read from a single sample in a study of blood T cells in healthy people across ages. TCRdb redid the calling of the 5' RACE reads with MiXCR, one entry per CDR3 protein. The sample has about 1.5 million distinct CDR3 sequences, about 40% seen once. The sequenced sample consisted of blood. These receptors all stem from a woman aged 18-35 years in good health. Both conserved end residues are part of each CDR3. A D gene is named only where the DNA matches it firmly. Clone size is shown for a subset of rows, as once, few, many or a class of expanded clone.

size: -
V: TRBV4-1
J: TRBJ2-7
D: TRBD2
DNA: TGCGCCAGCAGCCAAGATATGTGGACTAGCGATTACAATGAGCAGTACTTC
CDR3: CASSQDMWTSDYNEQYF

size: -
V: TRBV6-5
J: TRBJ1-2
D: -
DNA: TGTGCCAGCCGTGCGGGGGGGGCCTTTTATGGCTACACCTTC
CDR3: CASRAGGAFYGYTF

size: -
V: TRBV27
J: TRBJ2-3
D: TRBD2
DNA: TGTGCCAGCAGTTTCGGACTAGCGGGCGATGCGCAGTATTTT
CDR3: CASSFGLAGDAQYF

size: -
V: TRBV4-2
J: TRBJ2-6
D: TRBD2
DNA: TGTGCCAGCAGCCAAGGGGCTAGCGGAGGCTCTGGGGCCAACGTCCTGACTTTC
CDR3: CASSQGASGGSGANVLTF

size: -
V: TRBV27
J: TRBJ1-5
D: -
DNA: TGTGCCAGCAGCTCCTATAGGGGCGACCATCAGCCCCAGCATTTT
CDR3: CASSSYRGDHQPQHF

size: few
V: TRBV12-3/TRBV12-4
J: TRBJ2-7
D: -
DNA: TGTGCCAGCAGTTTAGGCGGTGCCGGCGAGCAGTACTTC
CDR3: CASSLGGAGEQYF

size: few
V: TRBV29-1
J: TRBJ2-3
D: -
DNA: TGCAGCGTTGTAGAGAGCAGGGCGACAGATACGCAGTATTTT
CDR3: CSVVESRATDTQYF

size: -
V: TRBV27
J: TRBJ1-2
D: TRBD1
DNA: TGTGCCAGCAAAAACGGACAGGGGGCTAACTATGGCTACACCTTC
CDR3: CASKNGQGANYGYTF

size: few
V: TRBV28
J: TRBJ1-2
D: -
DNA: TGTGCCAGCAGTTTAGGGGCAGGGTCCTTCAACTATGGCTACACCTTC
CDR3: CASSLGAGSFNYGYTF

size: few
V: TRBV15
J: TRBJ2-5
D: TRBD2
DNA: TGTGCCACCAGCAGACCCCCGGGGACGGGAGCGGGGTCCCGAGAGACCCAGTACTTC
CDR3: CATSRPPGTGAGSRETQYF

size: few
V: TRBV28
J: TRBJ2-7
D: TRBD1
DNA: TGTGCCAGCAACTCTCCGGGGGACCGGGACAGGGTGTTTTTTTCCTACGAGCAGTACTTC
CDR3: CASNSPGDRDRVFFSYEQYF

size: many
V: TRBV29-1
J: TRBJ2-5
D: -
DNA: TGCAGCGTTGAGGAGGGGAGATTGGAGACCCAGTACTTC
CDR3: CSVEEGRLETQYF

size: -
V: TRBV20-1
J: TRBJ2-7
D: TRBD2
DNA: TGCAGTGCTGCGCTAGCGGGCGGCTCCTACGAGCAGTACTTC
CDR3: CSAALAGGSYEQYF

size: -
V: TRBV28
J: TRBJ2-1
D: TRBD2
DNA: TGTGCCAGCAGGTTAAAAGCGGGAGCACGTGAGCAGTTCTTC
CDR3: CASRLKAGAREQFF

size: -
V: TRBV5-1
J: TRBJ2-1
D: -
DNA: TGCGCCAGCAGCGGGACTCCTAGCTCCTACAATGAGCAGTTCTTC
CDR3: CASSGTPSSYNEQFF

size: few
V: TRBV16
J: TRBJ2-4
D: TRBD1
DNA: TGTGCCAGCAGCCTCCCCCAGGGGGAGCAGTACTTC
CDR3: CASSLPQGEQYF

size: few
V: TRBV3-1
J: TRBJ2-1
D: TRBD2
DNA: TGTGCCAGCAGCCAAGGAGTCCGGGAGGGCCATGAGCAGTTCTTC
CDR3: CASSQGVREGHEQFF

size: few
V: TRBV18
J: TRBJ1-5
D: -
DNA: TGTGCCAGCTCACCAGTGGGTCCGCCCCAGCATTTT
CDR3: CASSPVGPPQHF

size: -
V: TRBV7-2
J: TRBJ2-7
D: -
DNA: TGTGCCAGCAGCTTAGAGGTGACTAGATCATACAATGAGCAGTACTTC
CDR3: CASSLEVTRSYNEQYF

size: -
V: TRBV6-5
J: TRBJ2-7
D: TRBD2
DNA: TGTGCCAGCAGTTACGGCCCGACTAGCGGGAGGGCTGGGTACAATGAGCAGTACTTC
CDR3: CASSYGPTSGRAGYNEQYF

size: -
V: TRBV3-1
J: TRBJ1-2
D: -
DNA: TGTGCCAGCAGCCGAACCGCAGGGAGGGATGGCTACACCTTC
CDR3: CASSRTAGRDGYTF

size: few
V: TRBV4-1
J: TRBJ2-7
D: -
DNA: TGCGCCAGCAGCTACGGAGTTTCTACTACCTACGAGCAGTACTTC
CDR3: CASSYGVSTTYEQYF

size: -
V: TRBV7-3
J: TRBJ1-2
D: -
DNA: TGTGCCAGCAGCTCAACAGGGCTTAATGGCTACACCTTC
CDR3: CASSSTGLNGYTF

size: -
V: TRBV4-1
J: TRBJ1-2
D: TRBD1
DNA: TGCGCCAGCAGCCAAGACCAGGGGGCACCCTATGGCTACACCTTC
CDR3: CASSQDQGAPYGYTF

size: -
V: TRBV20-1
J: TRBJ2-3
D: -
DNA: TGCAGTGCTAGAGCAGGGGGGCGCGGGGATACGCAGTATTTT
CDR3: CSARAGGRGDTQYF

size: -
V: TRBV4-1
J: TRBJ1-1
D: -
DNA: TGCGCCAGCAGCCAATCACTAGGGTCGACTGAAGCTTTCTTT
CDR3: CASSQSLGSTEAFF

size: -
V: TRBV28
J: TRBJ1-6
D: -
DNA: TGTGCCAGCAGTTTCGTCCCTTATAATTCACCCCTCCACTTT
CDR3: CASSFVPYNSPLHF

size: few
V: TRBV20-1
J: TRBJ2-7
D: TRBD1
DNA: TGCAGTGCCACGACAGGGGGCGAATGGTTCGAGCAGTACTTC
CDR3: CSATTGGEWFEQYF

size: -
V: TRBV15
J: TRBJ1-2
D: -
DNA: TGTGCCACCAGCAGAGATGGGGTAAACTATGGCTACACCTTC
CDR3: CATSRDGVNYGYTF